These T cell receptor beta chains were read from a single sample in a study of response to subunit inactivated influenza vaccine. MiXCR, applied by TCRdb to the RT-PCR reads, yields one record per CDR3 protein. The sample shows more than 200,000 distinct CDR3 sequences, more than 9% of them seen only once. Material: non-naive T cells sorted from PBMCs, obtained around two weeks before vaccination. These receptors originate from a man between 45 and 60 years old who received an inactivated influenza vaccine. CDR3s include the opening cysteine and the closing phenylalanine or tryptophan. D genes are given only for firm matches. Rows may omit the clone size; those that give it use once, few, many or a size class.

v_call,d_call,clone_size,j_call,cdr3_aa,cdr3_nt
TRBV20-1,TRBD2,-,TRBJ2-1,CSAGAGAGNEQFF,TGCAGTGCCGGAGCGGGGGCCGGCAATGAGCAGTTCTTC
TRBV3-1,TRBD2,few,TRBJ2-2,CASSPGGYTGELFF,TGTGCCAGCAGCCCCGGGGGGTACACCGGGGAGCTGTTTTTT
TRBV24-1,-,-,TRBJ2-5,CATSDLYSPLYF,TGTGCCACCAGTGATCTCTACAGCCCCCTATACTTC
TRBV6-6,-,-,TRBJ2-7,CASSRDREQYF,TGTGCCAGCAGTCGGGATCGCGAGCAGTACTTC
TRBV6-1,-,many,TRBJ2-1,CASSERVINEQFF,TGTGCCAGCAGTGAAAGGGTTATCAATGAGCAGTTCTTC
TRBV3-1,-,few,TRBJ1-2,CASSQTEALYGYTF,TGTGCCAGCAGTCAAACGGAGGCCCTCTATGGCTACACCTTC
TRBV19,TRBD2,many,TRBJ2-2,CASSKLAVNTGELFF,TGTGCCAGTAGTAAACTAGCGGTGAACACCGGGGAGCTGTTTTTT
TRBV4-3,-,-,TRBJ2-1,CASSQDKAVEQFF,TGCGCCAGCAGCCAAGATAAGGCAGTTGAGCAGTTCTTC
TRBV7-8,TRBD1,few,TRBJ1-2,CASSPRTGRWTYGYTF,TGTGCCAGCAGCCCCCGGACAGGGAGATGGACCTATGGCTACACCTTC
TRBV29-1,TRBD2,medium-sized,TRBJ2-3,CSVGTSGALGDTQYF,TGCAGCGTTGGGACTAGCGGAGCCCTGGGAGATACGCAGTATTTT